A selection of T cell receptor beta chains follows, all from one sample in a study of T cell repertoires in cytomegalovirus infection. No antigens are known for them. Each CDR3 protein gets one entry after TCRdb re-called the reads with MiXCR. The sample holds roughly 860,000 distinct CDR3 sequences, approximately 29% seen once. This sample comprised cultured CD8+ T cells from PBMCs, obtained from culture after CMV antigen stimulation. The receptor source for this set is a human donor in good health (CMV status not recorded). Some clones in this sample may be carry-over from other donors' samples. CDR3s include the opening cysteine and the closing phenylalanine or tryptophan. The D gene is left open where the match is weak. Rows may omit the clone size; those that give it use once, few, many or a size class.

D: TRBD1; J: TRBJ2-1; size: NA; V: TRBV12-3/TRBV12-4; DNA: TGTGCCAGCAGTCCAGGACAGGGGGCCGACTACAATGAGCAGTTCTTC; CDR3: CASSPGQGADYNEQFF
D: NA; J: TRBJ2-7; size: few; V: TRBV10-3; DNA: TGTGCCATCAATCCAGCGACCGCCTACGAGCAGTACTTC; CDR3: CAINPATAYEQYF
D: NA; J: TRBJ1-6; size: NA; V: TRBV6-5; DNA: TGTGCCAGCAGTTACCGAAGGGGATCCAGTTATAATTCACCCCTCCACTTT; CDR3: CASSYRRGSSYNSPLHF
D: TRBD1; J: TRBJ2-2; size: NA; V: TRBV24-1; DNA: TGTGCCACCAGTGAGGACAGGGAGGACACCGGGGAGCTGTTTTTT; CDR3: CATSEDREDTGELFF
D: NA; J: TRBJ2-1; size: NA; V: TRBV29-1; DNA: TGCAGCGTTTTGGGGATACGAGAGCAGTTCTTC; CDR3: CSVLGIREQFF
D: NA; J: TRBJ1-1; size: many; V: TRBV7-2; DNA: TGTGCCAGCAGCGTGGCTGGGACCCCAGGGGACACTGAAGCTTTCTTT; CDR3: CASSVAGTPGDTEAFF
D: TRBD2; J: TRBJ2-5; size: NA; V: TRBV2; DNA: TGTGCCATTTTAGCGGGGGTGGAGACCCAGTACTTC; CDR3: CAILAGVETQYF
D: NA; J: TRBJ2-3; size: few; V: TRBV6-6; DNA: TGTGCCAGCAGTTACGACCCTAGCACAGATACGCAGTATTTT; CDR3: CASSYDPSTDTQYF
D: NA; J: TRBJ1-4; size: many; V: TRBV4-1; DNA: TGCGCCAGCAGCCAAGGGTGGACAGAAAATGAAAAACTGTTTTTT; CDR3: CASSQGWTENEKLFF
D: NA; J: TRBJ1-4; size: NA; V: TRBV6-1; DNA: TGTGCCAGCAGCCTTAACCCACGGGGTGAAAAACTGTTTTTT; CDR3: CASSLNPRGEKLFF
D: NA; J: TRBJ1-5; size: NA; V: TRBV4-1; DNA: TGCGCCAGCAGCCAAGATGGGGGCGCGAGCAATCAGCCCCAGCATTTT; CDR3: CASSQDGGASNQPQHF
D: NA; J: TRBJ1-2; size: NA; V: TRBV7-4; DNA: TGTGCCAGCAGCCCCGCGTTGGGGGGGAATGGCTACACCTTC; CDR3: CASSPALGGNGYTF
D: TRBD2; J: TRBJ2-3; size: few; V: TRBV6-5; DNA: TGTGCCAGCAGCCAAACTAGCGGGGGGGCCGGGGGCACAGATACGCAGTATTTT; CDR3: CASSQTSGGAGGTDTQYF
D: NA; J: TRBJ2-1; size: NA; V: TRBV6-2/TRBV6-3; DNA: TGTGTCAGCAAAAAAGGGACCCAAGGGTTCTTC; CDR3: CVSKKGTQGFF
D: NA; J: TRBJ2-5; size: NA; V: TRBV20-1; DNA: TGCAGTGCTTCCCGTTACTCAGCAATCCCGTGGGAGACCCAGTACTTC; CDR3: CSASRYSAIPWETQYF
D: NA; J: TRBJ1-1; size: once; V: TRBV24-1; DNA: TGTGCCACCAGTGATGGGTACATACAGGGTTGGACTGAAGCTTTCTTT; CDR3: CATSDGYIQGWTEAFF
D: TRBD2; J: TRBJ2-1; size: once; V: TRBV24-1; DNA: TGTGCCACCAGTGATAAGCGGGGACCTTCCTACAATGAGCAGTTCTTC; CDR3: CATSDKRGPSYNEQFF
D: NA; J: TRBJ2-2; size: many; V: TRBV12-5; DNA: TGTGCTAGTGGTCTCGGGGGACATTCGTGGACGAACACCGGGGAGCTGTTTTTT; CDR3: CASGLGGHSWTNTGELFF
D: TRBD1; J: TRBJ1-1; size: NA; V: TRBV7-6; DNA: TGTGCCACCCCGGGACAGGGGGCGAACACTGAAGCTTTCTTT; CDR3: CATPGQGANTEAFF
D: TRBD2; J: TRBJ2-3; size: few; V: TRBV27; DNA: TGTGCCAGCATCCCTCCGGGACTAGCGCCCACAGATACGCAGTATTTT; CDR3: CASIPPGLAPTDTQYF
D: NA; J: TRBJ1-3; size: few; V: TRBV28; DNA: TGTGCCAGCTATCGGATTGGAAACACCATATATTTT; CDR3: CASYRIGNTIYF
D: NA; J: TRBJ2-5; size: NA; V: TRBV7-9; DNA: TGTGCCAGCAGCTTAGGGACAGCGCCAGCTCAAGAGACCCAGTACTTC; CDR3: CASSLGTAPAQETQYF